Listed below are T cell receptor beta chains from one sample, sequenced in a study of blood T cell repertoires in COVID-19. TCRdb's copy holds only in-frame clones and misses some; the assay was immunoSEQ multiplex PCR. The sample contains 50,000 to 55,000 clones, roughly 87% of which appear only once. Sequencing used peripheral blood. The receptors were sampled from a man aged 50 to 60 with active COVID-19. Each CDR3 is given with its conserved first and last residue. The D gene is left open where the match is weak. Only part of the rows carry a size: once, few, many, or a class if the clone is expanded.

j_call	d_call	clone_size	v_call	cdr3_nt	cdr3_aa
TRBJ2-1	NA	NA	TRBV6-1	TGTGCCAGCAGTGATCTTCGGGATCGGGCGAACAATGAGCAGTTCTTC	CASSDLRDRANNEQFF
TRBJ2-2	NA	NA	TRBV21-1	TGTGCCAGCATAGAGGGCCACACACCCGGGGAGCTGTTTTTT	CASIEGHTPGELFF
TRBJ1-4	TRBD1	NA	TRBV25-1	TGTGCCAGCAGTCGGGACAGCAACCTTAATGAAAAGCTGTTTTTT	CASSRDSNLNEKLFF
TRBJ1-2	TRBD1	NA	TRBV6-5	TGTGCCAGCAGTAAACAGGGGGCCGTTGGCTACACCTTC	CASSKQGAVGYTF
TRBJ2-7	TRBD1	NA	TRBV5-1	TGCGCCAGCAGCTGGGGCCGCGGACAGGGAATGTACGAGCAGTACTTC	CASSWGRGQGMYEQYF
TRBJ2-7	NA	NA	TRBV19	TGCGGGCGGGGATTAATCTACGAGCAGTACTTC	CGRGLIYEQYF
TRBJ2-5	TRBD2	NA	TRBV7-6	TGTGCCAGCAGCTTTCAAGCGGGAGAAGGGGAGACCCAGTACTTC	CASSFQAGEGETQYF
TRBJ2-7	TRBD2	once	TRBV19	TGTGCCAGTAGTATAGATCTCCGGGGGGTTCTCCTTACCTACGAGCAGTACTTC	CASSIDLRGVLLTYEQYF
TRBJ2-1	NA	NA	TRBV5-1	TGCGCCAGCGACCCAGTCCCTAGCGCCAACCTCCGCAATGAGCAGTTCTTC	CASDPVPSANLRNEQFF
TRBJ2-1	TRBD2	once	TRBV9	TGTGCCAGCAGCGTAGCTGAGGCTAGCGGGGCGGGTGAGCAGTTCTTC	CASSVAEASGAGEQFF
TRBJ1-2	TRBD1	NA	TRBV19	TGTGCCAGTAGTCAAGATCCAGTGCGCAGGGGGGTGATAGGCTACACCTTC	CASSQDPVRRGVIGYTF
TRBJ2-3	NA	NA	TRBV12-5	TGTGCTAGTGGTTTGGTCGGAGCACCAGATACGCAGTATTTT	CASGLVGAPDTQYF
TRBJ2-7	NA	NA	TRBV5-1	TGCGCCAGCAGCTTTTCCAGACCGGGCGAGCAGTACTTC	CASSFSRPGEQYF
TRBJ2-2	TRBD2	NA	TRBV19	TGTGCCAGTACCCCCTCGCGGGAGGCCGGGGAGCTGTTTTTT	CASTPSREAGELFF
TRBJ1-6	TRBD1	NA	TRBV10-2	TGCGCCAGTCAAGACAGGGGTAATTCACCCCTCCACTTT	CASQDRGNSPLHF
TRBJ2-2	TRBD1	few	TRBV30	TGTGCCTGGAGTGTACTGGACAGGGACACCGGGGAGCTGTTTTTT	CAWSVLDRDTGELFF
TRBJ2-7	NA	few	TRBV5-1	TGCGCCAGCAGCCCGCAGGGGTACGAGCAGTACTTC	CASSPQGYEQYF
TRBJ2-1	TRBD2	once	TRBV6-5	TGTGCCAGCAGTTACTCGGCGGGAGAAAGGGGCAATGAGCAGTTCTTC	CASSYSAGERGNEQFF
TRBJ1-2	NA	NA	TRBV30	TGTGCCTGGACCTCATTGGGGGCAGGGATCGGCTACACCTTC	CAWTSLGAGIGYTF
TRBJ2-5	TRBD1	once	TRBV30	TGTGCCTGGAGGCGACAGGGGGACCAAGAGACCCAGTACTTC	CAWRRQGDQETQYF
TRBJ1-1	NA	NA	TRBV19	TGTGCCAGTAGCGTGACAGTGAACACTGAAGCTTTCTTT	CASSVTVNTEAFF
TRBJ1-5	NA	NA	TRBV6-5	TGTGCCAGTCAGCGGGTGAGCAATCAGCCCCAGCATTTT	CASQRVSNQPQHF
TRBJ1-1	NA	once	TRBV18	TGTGCCAGCTCACCAATCCTCGGTGAAGCTTTCTTT	CASSPILGEAFF
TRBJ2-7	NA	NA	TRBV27	TGTGCCAGCAGTTTCGTACAGGGCTCCTCCTACGAGCAGTACTTC	CASSFVQGSSYEQYF
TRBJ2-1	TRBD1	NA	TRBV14	TGTGCCAGCAGCCAAATTCCGGGACAGGGCGACAATGAGCAGTTCTTC	CASSQIPGQGDNEQFF
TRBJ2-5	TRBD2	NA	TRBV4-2	TGTGCCAGCAGCCAAGCCACACTAGCGGGGGTCGGGACCCAGTACTTC	CASSQATLAGVGTQYF
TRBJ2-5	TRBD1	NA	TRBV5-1	TGCGCCAGCAGCCACGGACAGGGCATCGCAGAGACCCAGTACTTC	CASSHGQGIAETQYF
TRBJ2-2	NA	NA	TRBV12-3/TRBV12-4	TGTGCCAGCAGAGGCGCGGGGATCGGGGAGCTGTTTTTT	CASRGAGIGELFF
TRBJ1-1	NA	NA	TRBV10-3	TGTGCCATCAGTGTACAGGGGAACACTGAAGCTTTCTTT	CAISVQGNTEAFF